This T cell receptor beta chain was identified in a study of T cells after yellow fever vaccination (dated by TCRdb to between 2018 and 2021). In terms of the full investigation: The SMART-Seq v4 Ultra Low Input RNA kit was used to prepare libraries from fractions with low cell numbers. Bulk TCR alpha and beta repertoires were sequenced longitudinally to track T-cell clones before and after primary and booster YFV17D yellow fever vaccination. Two healthy male donors made up the cohort, one aged 18 to 29 years and the other aged 30 to 40 years. Blood was collected at multiple timepoints before and after primary and secondary immunization, and bulk PBMC replicates and cell subsets were isolated. Overall study outcomes, separate from this receptor: Most clones expanded after primary vaccination were re-detected after the booster (approximately 96% of CD4 and approximately 88% of CD8), suggesting broad memory maintenance. The secondary T-cell response was found to be weaker but faster than the primary response, with a peak reached on day 5 rather than on day 15. Because the study included only a couple of donors, the extent to which the findings can be generalized is limited. A small fraction of clonotypes showed up in both the CD4 and CD8 compartments, probably as a result of convergent recombination. FACS-sorted repertoires could contain abundant contaminating clonotypes from the bulk population, so computational filtering was required.

This clonotype was found a few times. The specificity of this receptor is unknown. Per-nucleotide qualities are absent, and no much larger clonotype sits a single base away. The germline V gene (reference sequence) sets CDR1 to MNHEY and CDR2 to SMNVEV. Cut back by 0 bases and 5 bases, the V and J ends lie 14 bases apart. From the cysteine through the phenylalanine, the CDR3 covers 16 amino acids. The sequence is cut down to CDR3 DNA, 48 bases in frame from base 1. TCR cDNA was synthesized by 5'RACE template switching, which introduced a universal primer site and unique molecular identifiers. cDNA synthesis was primed from both the TCR alpha and TCR beta constant segments. Library amplification used two PCR steps, and the second PCR step added sample barcodes and sequencing adapters. Sequencing of libraries was performed on Illumina HiSeq 2500 (2x100 bp) or NovaSeq (2x150 bp). The study's processing was this. Reads were demultiplexed and collapsed into UMI consensus sequences with MIGEC, and V(D)J alignment was performed with MiXCR. Vaccine-responding clonotypes were identified with edgeR using replicate PBMC samples, with FDR below 0.01 and a log2 fold change above 5 up to day 15 being required. Each bulk clonotype was labeled CD4 or CD8 based on which sequenced repertoire, CD4 or CD8, contained the clonotype at higher abundance. TCRdb reworked the public reads: Q25 trimming with fastp, MiXCR clone assembly, productive beta chains retained. Each record represents a unique CDR3 protein, reported with the most common genes and DNA among its rows. These V and J calls derive from TCRdb rather than the authors' analysis. In this sample the table shows about 500,000 distinct CDR3 sequences, roughly 17% of which occur a single time. The biggest ten clones account for around 15% of the sample.

According to the study, the label for this sample's treatment or condition signals: live attenuated yellow fever vaccine strain. Two biological replicates of bulk PBMCs were collected at each blood-draw timepoint. A standard Ficoll-Paque protocol was used to isolate PBMCs from peripheral blood. TriZol was used to extract RNA from bulk PBMCs, from CD4 and CD8 fractions, and from dextramer-positive and dextramer-negative fractions. The source material was PBMCs, sampled 4 to 5 days after the first yellow fever vaccination. This receptor was taken from a man aged 18 to 35 who received the YFV17D yellow fever vaccine. The chain employs TRBV27 and TRBJ1-5; a tentative D call is TRBD1 (5 bases match). The CDR3 in this case is CASSLSGVDTDQPQHF. The base sequence is TGTGCCAGCAGTTTATCAGGGGTCGATACGGATCAGCCCCAGCATTTT.